This T cell receptor beta chain was recorded in a study of Ad26.COV2.S vaccination and SARS-CoV-2 variants. Study-wide background: Once or twice, 56 days apart, Ad26.COV2.S was delivered intramuscularly. General observations from the study: Recipients of vaccine and of placebo showed similar breadth of their non-spike TCR repertoires. Spike-specific TCR breadth in vaccine recipients exceeded that seen in placebo recipients.

Sequencing used immunoSEQ multiplex PCR; TCRdb keeps in-frame clones, though not all of them. Of roughly 380,000 clones listed, over 75% are singletons. In germline, CDR1 is SEHNR, CDR2 FQNEAQ (reference sequence). The V and J ends lost 5 bases and 1 base respectively, with 6 bases between them. The CDR3 totals 12 residues. Treatment specified: about 20 received Ad26.COV2.S at low or high dose, single or two shots; about 5 received placebo; per-sample allocation not given. Day 63 after the first vaccine or placebo injection was the time point for sampling. Vaccine was an Ad26 vector expressing Wuhan-strain SARS-CoV-2 spike. This clone has just a few counts. What it binds is unknown. The sample holds other DNA sequences that translate to the same CDR3.

This receptor was taken from a person between 18 and 59 years old who received the Ad26.COV2.S COVID-19 vaccine or a placebo. The chain links TRBV7-9 to TRBJ2-7, with D possibly matching TRBD2 (5 bases). The material was peripheral blood, obtained in a trial of Ad26.COV2.S vaccine versus placebo. CDR3 in amino acids: CASSGRSYEQYF. CDR3 nucleotide sequence: TGTGCCAGCAGCGGGAGATCCTACGAGCAGTACTTC.